A single T cell receptor (beta chain) is shown here with its context. Its antigen remains unknown. These data belong to a study of T-cell reconstitution after alpha-beta-depleted transplantation in children. Germline CDR1 SQVTM, CDR2 ANQGSEA. This CDR3 region has 12 residues. V lost 5 bases and J 1 base, leaving 8 bases between the germline ends. Construction of the TCRbeta library involved unique molecular identifiers. Using its own MiXCR run on the PCR reads, TCRdb lists one record per CDR3 protein. The sample lists hundreds of thousands of distinct CDR3 sequences, 10% to 15% occurring once. Study-level points and caveats: There were reportedly several hundred expanded graft clones from which alpha-beta T cells came about two months after transplant. The high TCRbeta diversity at day 60 in some patients came from surviving recipient T cells and thymic progenitors.

The chain recombines TRBV29-1 with TRBJ1-1, with no clear D. The source material was PBMCs, mostly from graft donor cells, sampled 360 days after TCRalphabeta/CD19-depleted stem cell transplant. This clonotype was obtained from a male patient between 10 and 17 years old who had a stem cell transplant for acute myeloid leukemia, so the T cells may come from the graft donor. The CDR3 DNA reads as TGCAGCGTTCGGGCCCAGAACACTGAAGCTTTCTTT. It translates to CSVRAQNTEAFF.